Here is one TCR beta chain with its context. Its antigen is not yet known. No base qualities exist here, and no much larger clone lies one base off it. V is cut by 7 bases and J by 5 bases, and the space between the germline ends is 14 bases. Including the terminal cysteine and phenylalanine, the CDR3 comprises 13 residues. Just the 39-base CDR3 DNA is kept, in frame starting at base 1. From a lookup of the germline V gene (reference sequence), CDR1 and CDR2 are LNHDA and SQIVND. The sample belongs to a study of OX40 agonist ivuxolimab in advanced cancers. Describing the broader study: The costimulatory receptor OX40 (CD134) was targeted by ivuxolimab, a fully human IgG2 agonistic monoclonal antibody. Intravenous ivuxolimab was administered to patients every 2 weeks at six dose levels: 0.01, 0.1, 0.3, 1.5, 3 and 10 mg/kg. Of the 50 to 55 dose-escalation patients, hepatocellular carcinoma was present in around 20, melanoma in roughly 15, renal cell carcinoma in 9 and head and neck cancer in 9. In the dose-escalation cohort, roughly 82% of patients were male, and the mean age was 60 years with a range of roughly 20 to 80. Prior anti-PD-1, anti-PD-L1 or anti-CTLA-4 therapy was permitted, and checkpoint inhibitors had been received by under 50% of dose-escalation patients. Three dose-escalation patients achieved partial responses, one with hepatocellular carcinoma and two with cutaneous melanoma. Peripheral TCRbeta sequencing aimed to test whether ivuxolimab altered TCR sequence diversity and caused clonal T-cell expansion. The paper describes the monotherapy dose-escalation part (N = 52 patients) of the phase I trial of ivuxolimab.

For sequencing of the TCRbeta CDR3 region, genomic DNA was extracted from the sorted cells. The immunoSEQ Assay was used for sequencing of TCRbeta CDR3 regions. TCRdb mirrors the immuneACCESS table, restricted to in-frame sequences. Some clones are absent from its copies; in checked studies, under half trace to an unresolved V gene, and the reason for the others is unknown. The sample includes about 30,000 clones, with roughly 84% observed a single time. Of the sample, roughly 21% is held by the ten largest clones. Results the study describes overall, beyond this receptor: The antigen specificity of the peripheral T cells that underwent clonal expansion was not determined. Low levels of normalized T-cell clonal expansion were also seen in some patients who did not respond. Partial responders in the 0.1-3.0 mg/kg groups had among the lowest normalized peripheral clonal expansion, especially among CD8+ T cells. At doses of 0.1 to 3.0 mg/kg, clonal expansion of both CD4+ and CD8+ T cells in blood was seen between baseline and week 6. On average, CD8+ T cells showed more expanded clones than CD4+ T cells after ivuxolimab.

The trial excluded patients who had a history of autoimmune disease or who were on systemic immunosuppression. Peripheral blood for TCR sequencing was collected from all dose cohorts at baseline, on cycle 4 day 1, and on cycle 7 day 1. Samples came from an open-label, multicenter, first-in-human phase I dose-escalation trial of ivuxolimab. The trial enrolled adults with locally advanced or metastatic head and neck squamous cell, hepatocellular, melanoma or renal cell carcinoma. Before TCR sequencing, CD4+ and CD8+ T cells were separately sorted from peripheral blood. Sequencing used CD4+ or CD8+ T cells sorted from blood, obtained in a trial of the OX40 agonist ivuxolimab. This sequence originates from an adult with an advanced solid tumor such as melanoma, head and neck, liver or kidney cancer. This chain is built from TRBV19 and TRBJ2-5; D gene: possibly TRBD1, on 6 matching bases. The CDR3: CASTARGLETQYF. The DNA is as follows: TGTGCCAGTACCGCCAGGGGCTTGGAGACCCAGTACTTC.